This TCR beta chain was sequenced during a study of T-cell memory formation after mild COVID-19. Overall study context: TCR clusters were largely donor specific.

This clonotype was detected only a few times. What it binds is not known. Study-level results: Contracting clones localized mainly to CM and EM when CD4+ and mainly to EMRA when CD8+. Certain responding clones were present in pre-infection memory, suggesting participation of cross-reactive memory. Clones contracting day 15 to 85 were balanced CD4/CD8; later expanders leaned CD4+.

TCRdb independently ran MiXCR on the 5' RACE reads; one entry per CDR3 protein. The sample contains a few hundred thousand distinct CDR3 sequences, nearly 25% of which appear only once. This CDR3 is built from 13 residues. Germline V gene data show CDR1 as SNHLY and CDR2 as FYNNEI. The V end lost 6 bases, the J end lost 8 bases, and 16 bases lay between the germline ends. Sequenced material: PBMCs or a T cell subset sorted from them (not recorded which). The clonotype was recovered from an adult woman who had mild COVID-19 (a few samples of this study predate the infection). Cell type and time point are not known. The rearrangement links TRBV2 to TRBJ1-2; no clear D. The CDR3 region is CASSVILKAGYTF. CDR3 DNA sequence: TGTGCCAGCAGCGTGATCCTGAAGGCAGGCTACACCTTC. The full variable domain, with the rest looked up from reference TRBV2 and TRBJ1-2, is EPEVTQTPSHQVTQMGQEVILRCVPISNHLYFYWYRQILGQKVEFLVSFYNNEISEKSEIFDDQFSVERPDGSNFTLKIRSTKLEDSAMYFCASSVILKAGYTFGSGTRLTVV.